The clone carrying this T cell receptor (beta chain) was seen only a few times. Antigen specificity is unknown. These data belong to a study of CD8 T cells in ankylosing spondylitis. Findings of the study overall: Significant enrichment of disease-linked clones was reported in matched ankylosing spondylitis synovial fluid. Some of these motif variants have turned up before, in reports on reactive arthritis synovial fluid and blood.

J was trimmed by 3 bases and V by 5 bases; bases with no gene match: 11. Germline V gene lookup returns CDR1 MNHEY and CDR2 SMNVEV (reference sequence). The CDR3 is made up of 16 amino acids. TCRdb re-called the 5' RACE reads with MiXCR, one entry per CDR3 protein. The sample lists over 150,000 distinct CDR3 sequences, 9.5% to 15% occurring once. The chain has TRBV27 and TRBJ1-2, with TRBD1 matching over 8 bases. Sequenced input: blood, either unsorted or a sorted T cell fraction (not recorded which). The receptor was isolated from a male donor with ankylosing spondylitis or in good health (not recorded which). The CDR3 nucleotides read TGTGCCAGCAGTCTCCTATCAGGGGGCGCGGACTATGGCTACACCTTC. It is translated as CASSLLSGGADYGYTF.